The clone carrying this TCR beta chain was seen only a few times. Antigen specificity is unknown. This specimen belongs to a study of CD4 T cells in relation to SARS-CoV-2 and coronaviruses. Whole-study findings and limits: Samples before the pandemic and after infection were not matched within any donor.

Trimming took 4 bases from V and 6 from J; bases not matched to a gene: 7. Germline V gene lookup returns CDR1 SGHTS and CDR2 YDEGEE. The CDR3 is 14 residues long. The unexposed donors gave CD4+ T cells in about 2011-2018, prior to COVID-19. Isolation of CD4+ T cells took place after approximately eleven days in culture. Cells permitting, SARS-CoV-2 S/N and four cold-coronavirus spikes were tested on unexposed-donor CD4+ T cells. The table came from immunoSEQ multiplex PCR; TCRdb's copy has only in-frame clones and leaves some out. The sample shows 20,000 to 30,000 clones, 78% of them seen only once. Input material: CD4+ T cells from PBMCs, cultured in vitro. V is TRBV5-8 and J is TRBJ2-5; 9 bases match TRBD1. The TCR was taken from a human donor in good health. DNA of the CDR3: TGTGCCAGCAGCGGCCGGACAGGGGCGAAGACCCAGTACTTC. Amino acid sequence: CASSGRTGAKTQYF.